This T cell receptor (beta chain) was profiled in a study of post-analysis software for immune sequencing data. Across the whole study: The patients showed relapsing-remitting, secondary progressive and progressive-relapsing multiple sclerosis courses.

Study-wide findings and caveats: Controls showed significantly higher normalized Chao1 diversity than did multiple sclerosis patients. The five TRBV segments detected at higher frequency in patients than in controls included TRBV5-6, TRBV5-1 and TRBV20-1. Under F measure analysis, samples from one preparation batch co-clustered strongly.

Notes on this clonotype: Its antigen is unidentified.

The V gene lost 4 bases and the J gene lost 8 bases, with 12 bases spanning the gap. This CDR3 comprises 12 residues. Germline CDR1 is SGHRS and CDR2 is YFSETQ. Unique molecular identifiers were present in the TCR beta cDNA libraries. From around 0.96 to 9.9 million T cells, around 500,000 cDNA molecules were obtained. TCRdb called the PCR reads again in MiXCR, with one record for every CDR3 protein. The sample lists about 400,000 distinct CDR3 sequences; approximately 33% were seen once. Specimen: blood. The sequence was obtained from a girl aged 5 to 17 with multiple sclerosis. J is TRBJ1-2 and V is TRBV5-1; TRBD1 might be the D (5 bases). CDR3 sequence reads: CASSLSTEGYTF. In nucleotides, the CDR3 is TGCGCCAGCAGCCTCTCGACAGAGGGCTACACCTTC. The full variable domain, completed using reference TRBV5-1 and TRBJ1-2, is KAGVTQTPRYLIKTRGQQVTLSCSPISGHRSVSWYQQTPGQGLQFLFEYFSETQRNKGNFPGRFSGRQFSNSRSEMNVSTLELGDSALYLCASSLSTEGYTFGSGTRLTVV.